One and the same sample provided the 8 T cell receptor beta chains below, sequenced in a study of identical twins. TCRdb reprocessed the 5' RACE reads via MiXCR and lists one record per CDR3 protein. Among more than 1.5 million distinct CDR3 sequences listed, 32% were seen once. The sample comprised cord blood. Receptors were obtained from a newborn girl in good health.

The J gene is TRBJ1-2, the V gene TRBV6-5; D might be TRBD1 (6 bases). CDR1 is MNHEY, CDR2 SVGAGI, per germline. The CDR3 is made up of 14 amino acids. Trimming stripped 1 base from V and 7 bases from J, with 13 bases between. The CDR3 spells CASSYLQGGCGYTF. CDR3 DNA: TGTGCCAGCAGTTACTTACAGGGAGGCTGTGGCTACACCTTC.

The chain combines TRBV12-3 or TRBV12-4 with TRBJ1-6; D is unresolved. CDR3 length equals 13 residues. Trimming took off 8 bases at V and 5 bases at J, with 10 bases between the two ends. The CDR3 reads CASRGGNNSPLHF. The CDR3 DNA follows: TGTGCCAGCCGGGGAGGGAATAATTCACCCCTCCACTTT.

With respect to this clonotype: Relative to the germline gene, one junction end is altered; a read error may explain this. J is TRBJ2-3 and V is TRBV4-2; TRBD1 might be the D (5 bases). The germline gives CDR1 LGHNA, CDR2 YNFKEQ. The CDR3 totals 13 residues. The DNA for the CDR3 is TGTGCCAGCAGCCTTTGGACCACAGGTACGCAGTATTTT. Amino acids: CASSLWTTGTQYF.

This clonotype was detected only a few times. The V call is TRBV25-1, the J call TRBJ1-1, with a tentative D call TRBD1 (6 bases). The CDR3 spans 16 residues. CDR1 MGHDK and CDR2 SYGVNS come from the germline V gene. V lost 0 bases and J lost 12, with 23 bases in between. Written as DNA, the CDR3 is TGTGCCAGCAGTGAATACGGTTCCCGTGGGACAATGGGAACTTTCTTT. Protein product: CASSEYGSRGTMGTFF.

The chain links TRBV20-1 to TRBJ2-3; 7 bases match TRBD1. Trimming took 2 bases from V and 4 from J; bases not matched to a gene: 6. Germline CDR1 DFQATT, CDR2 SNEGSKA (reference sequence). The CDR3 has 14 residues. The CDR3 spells CSARYRGRADTQYF. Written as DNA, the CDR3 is TGCAGTGCTAGATACAGGGGCCGAGCAGATACGCAGTATTTT.

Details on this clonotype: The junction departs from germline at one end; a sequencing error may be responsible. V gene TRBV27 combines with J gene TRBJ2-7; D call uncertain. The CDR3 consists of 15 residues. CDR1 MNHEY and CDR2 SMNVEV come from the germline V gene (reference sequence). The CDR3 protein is CASSSNLESSYKQYF. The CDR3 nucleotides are TGTGCCAGCAGTTCTAACCTGGAGAGCTCCTACAAGCAGTACTTC.

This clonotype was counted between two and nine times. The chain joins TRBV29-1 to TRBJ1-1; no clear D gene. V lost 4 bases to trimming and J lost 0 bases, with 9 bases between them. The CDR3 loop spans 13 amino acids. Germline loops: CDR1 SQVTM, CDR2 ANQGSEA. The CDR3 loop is CSVVQIMNTEAFF. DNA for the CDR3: TGCAGCGTTGTACAGATCATGAACACTGAAGCTTTCTTT.

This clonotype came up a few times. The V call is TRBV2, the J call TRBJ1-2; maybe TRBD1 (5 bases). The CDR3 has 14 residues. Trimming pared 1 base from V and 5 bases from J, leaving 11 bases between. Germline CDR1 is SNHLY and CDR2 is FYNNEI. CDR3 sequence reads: CASSEERGKYGYTF. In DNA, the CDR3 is TGTGCCAGCAGTGAAGAGCGGGGGAAATATGGCTACACCTTC.